A selection of T cell receptor beta chains follows, all from one sample in a study of T-cell memory formation after mild COVID-19. From the 5' RACE reads, TCRdb called clonotypes with MiXCR, one entry per CDR3 protein. The sample carries fewer than 550,000 distinct CDR3 sequences, over 15% recorded once. The sample taken for sequencing was PBMCs or a T cell subset sorted from them (not recorded which). These receptors were taken from an adult woman who had mild COVID-19 (a few samples of this study predate the infection). Cell type and time point are not known. Each CDR3 is given with its conserved first and last residue. Fields, in order: V gene, J gene, D gene, clone size, CDR3 DNA, CDR3 protein. D genes are given only for firm matches. Not all rows give a size; the values are once, few, many and, for expanded clones, a class.

v_gene: TRBV20-1
j_gene: TRBJ2-1
d_gene: TRBD1
abundance: few
CDR3nt: TGCAGTGCTTCCTCGACAGGGGTCAATGAGCAGTTCTTC
CDR3aa: CSASSTGVNEQFF

v_gene: TRBV7-9
j_gene: TRBJ2-7
d_gene: TRBD2
abundance: many
CDR3nt: TGTGCCAGCAGCTTAGAAGGGACTACCACCTACGAGCAGTACTTC
CDR3aa: CASSLEGTTTYEQYF

v_gene: TRBV3-1
j_gene: TRBJ2-7
d_gene: TRBD1
abundance: NA
CDR3nt: TGTGCCAGCAGCCACGATCGAGCGACAGGGGGCTACGAGCAGTACTTC
CDR3aa: CASSHDRATGGYEQYF

v_gene: TRBV19
j_gene: TRBJ1-1
d_gene: TRBD1
abundance: NA
CDR3nt: TGTGCCTCTTCAGGGGGAGATGAAGCTTTCTTT
CDR3aa: CASSGGDEAFF

v_gene: TRBV4-2
j_gene: TRBJ2-7
d_gene: TRBD2
abundance: NA
CDR3nt: TGTGCCAGCAGCCAAAGAGCGGCAGCGGGAGTGGTCTCCTACGAGCAGTACTTC
CDR3aa: CASSQRAAAGVVSYEQYF

v_gene: TRBV12-3/TRBV12-4
j_gene: TRBJ1-5
d_gene: NA
abundance: few
CDR3nt: TGTGCCAGCAGTTTAGTGACGGGGCCTAATCAGCCCCAGCATTTT
CDR3aa: CASSLVTGPNQPQHF

v_gene: TRBV29-1
j_gene: TRBJ2-5
d_gene: NA
abundance: many
CDR3nt: TGCAGCGTGGACGCGGGACTGCGAGGGGAGACCCAGTACTTC
CDR3aa: CSVDAGLRGETQYF

v_gene: TRBV15
j_gene: TRBJ2-1
d_gene: NA
abundance: NA
CDR3nt: TGTGCCACCAGCAGAGATCCGACCCGCCAAGGTGAGCAGTTCTTC
CDR3aa: CATSRDPTRQGEQFF

v_gene: TRBV3-1
j_gene: TRBJ2-7
d_gene: TRBD2
abundance: NA
CDR3nt: TGTGCCAGCAGCCAAGGTGCGGGGGTAGGCGAGCAGTACTTC
CDR3aa: CASSQGAGVGEQYF

v_gene: TRBV2
j_gene: TRBJ1-5
d_gene: NA
abundance: NA
CDR3nt: TGTGCCAGCAGATCCGACAGGTTAAGCAATCAGCCCCAGCATTTT
CDR3aa: CASRSDRLSNQPQHF

v_gene: TRBV7-9
j_gene: TRBJ2-3
d_gene: NA
abundance: few
CDR3nt: TGTGCCAGCAGCCGAATCGGGGCAGATACGCAGTATTTT
CDR3aa: CASSRIGADTQYF

v_gene: TRBV5-1
j_gene: TRBJ2-1
d_gene: TRBD2
abundance: NA
CDR3nt: TGCGCCAGCAGCCGCACTAGCGGGGGGCCGAGGGGAGAGCAGTTCTTC
CDR3aa: CASSRTSGGPRGEQFF

v_gene: TRBV15
j_gene: TRBJ2-1
d_gene: NA
abundance: NA
CDR3nt: TGTGCCACCCGGCCAGCGGCCTACAATGAGCAGTTCTTC
CDR3aa: CATRPAAYNEQFF

v_gene: TRBV5-1
j_gene: TRBJ1-1
d_gene: TRBD1
abundance: many
CDR3nt: TGCGCCAGCAGCTCTCGACAGGGAGGAGGTGCTGAAGCTTTCTTT
CDR3aa: CASSSRQGGGAEAFF

v_gene: TRBV5-1
j_gene: TRBJ2-2
d_gene: NA
abundance: NA
CDR3nt: TGCGCCAGCAGCGCGGTGACTGGGGTCACCGGGGAGCTGTTTTTT
CDR3aa: CASSAVTGVTGELFF

v_gene: TRBV7-9
j_gene: TRBJ1-2
d_gene: TRBD1
abundance: few
CDR3nt: TGTGCCAGCAGTCCATTAGGAACAGGGGGAAACTATGGCTACACCTTC
CDR3aa: CASSPLGTGGNYGYTF

v_gene: TRBV5-6
j_gene: TRBJ1-1
d_gene: NA
abundance: few
CDR3nt: TGTGCCAGCAGCTTGAGGGGTGGCGACACTGAAGCTTTCTTT
CDR3aa: CASSLRGGDTEAFF

v_gene: TRBV2
j_gene: TRBJ1-2
d_gene: NA
abundance: NA
CDR3nt: TGTGCCAGCCGATTGGTCAACTATGGCTACACCTTC
CDR3aa: CASRLVNYGYTF

v_gene: TRBV10-3
j_gene: TRBJ2-3
d_gene: NA
abundance: few
CDR3nt: TGTGCCATCAGTGAGTCGGGCCGTCCCACAGATACGCAGTATTTT
CDR3aa: CAISESGRPTDTQYF

v_gene: TRBV6-5
j_gene: TRBJ1-2
d_gene: NA
abundance: few
CDR3nt: TGTGCCAGCAGACCTGGGGGGCTTGGGGGCTACACCTTC
CDR3aa: CASRPGGLGGYTF

v_gene: TRBV18
j_gene: TRBJ2-3
d_gene: NA
abundance: few
CDR3nt: TGTGCCAGCTCAGAAACTAGCACAGATACGCAGTATTTT
CDR3aa: CASSETSTDTQYF

v_gene: TRBV2
j_gene: TRBJ1-6
d_gene: NA
abundance: NA
CDR3nt: TGTGCCAGCAGCCGGGGGGGCAGGGCAAATTCACCCCTCCACTTT
CDR3aa: CASSRGGRANSPLHF

v_gene: TRBV6-1
j_gene: TRBJ2-7
d_gene: NA
abundance: NA
CDR3nt: TGTGCCAGCAACGGACGGAAAAGCTCCTACGAGCAGTACTTC
CDR3aa: CASNGRKSSYEQYF

v_gene: TRBV18
j_gene: TRBJ1-6
d_gene: NA
abundance: NA
CDR3nt: TGTGCCAGCTCACGGACATCTATGAGCTCCTATAATTCACCCCTCCACTTT
CDR3aa: CASSRTSMSSYNSPLHF